Reported below is one TCR beta chain. Germline V gives CDR1 SNHLY, CDR2 FYNNEI. This CDR3 comprises 12 residues. The ends were cut back, 7 bases at V and 4 bases at J, with 10 bases in the middle. This entry comes from a study of blood T cell repertoires in COVID-19. Measured with immunoSEQ multiplex PCR; TCRdb has only the in-frame clones, and not every one. The data contain 190,000 or so clones, approximately 88% of them singletons. The sequence derives from a man aged 35 to 55 with acute or convalescent COVID-19. The chain recombines TRBV2 with TRBJ1-2, with TRBD1 as a possible D gene (6 bases). The sequenced sample consisted of peripheral blood. The CDR3 nucleotides read TGTGCCAGCATTGGACAGTCCTATGGCTACACCTTC. It yields the protein CASIGQSYGYTF.